The present T cell receptor beta chain was sequenced within a study of cytotoxic CD8 clonotypes in ibrutinib-treated CLL. On the study more broadly: Response sampling took place at median approximately 11 months of treatment, range 6 to 36. The study recorded mean values of approximately 260,000 productive templates and tens of thousands of productive rearrangements per sample. Whole-study findings and limits: Clonality increased at ibrutinib response and stayed stable in sustained remission. At progression, however, it fell back toward baseline. Sampling times differed between sustained-remission and progressing patients.

On this clone itself: As yet, its antigen is unknown.

Per germline, CDR1 PRHDT and CDR2 FYEKMQ (reference sequence). The CDR3 is 12 residues long. V lost 0 bases, J lost 7 bases, and 4 bases lay in between. TCRdb's table, derived via immunoSEQ multiplex PCR, lists solely in-frame clones and lacks some. The sample has over 250,000 clones; 65% to 85% are singletons. Sequenced here: PBMCs, sampled at disease progression, from a patient treated with ibrutinib. This sequence was found in a human donor with chronic lymphocytic leukemia. This chain links TRBV13 with TRBJ2-1; D gene unclear. The CDR3: CASSLGLNEQFF. The CDR3 DNA sequence: TGTGCCAGCAGCTTAGGACTTAATGAGCAGTTCTTC. The whole variable domain, filled in from reference TRBV13 and TRBJ2-1, reads AAGVIQSPRHLIKEKRETATLKCYPIPRHDTVYWYQQGPGQDPQFLISFYEKMQSDKGSIPDRFSAQQFSDYHSELNMSSLELGDSALYFCASSLGLNEQFFGPGTRLTVL.